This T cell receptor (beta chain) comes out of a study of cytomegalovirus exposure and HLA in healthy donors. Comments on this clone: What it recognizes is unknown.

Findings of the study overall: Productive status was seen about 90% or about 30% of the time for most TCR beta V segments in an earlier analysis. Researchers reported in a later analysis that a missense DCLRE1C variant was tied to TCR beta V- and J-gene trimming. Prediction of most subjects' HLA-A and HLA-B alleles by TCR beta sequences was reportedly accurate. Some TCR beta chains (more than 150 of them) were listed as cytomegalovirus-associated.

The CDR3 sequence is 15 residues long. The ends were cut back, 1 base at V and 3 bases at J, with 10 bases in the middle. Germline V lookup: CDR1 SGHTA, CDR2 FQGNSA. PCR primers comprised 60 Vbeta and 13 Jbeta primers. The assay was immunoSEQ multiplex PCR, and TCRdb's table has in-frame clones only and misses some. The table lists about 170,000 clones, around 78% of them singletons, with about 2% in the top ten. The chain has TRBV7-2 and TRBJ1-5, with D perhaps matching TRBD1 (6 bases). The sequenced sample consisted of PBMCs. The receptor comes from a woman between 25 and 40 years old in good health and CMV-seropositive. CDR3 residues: CASSLGNRDNQPQHF. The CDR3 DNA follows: TGTGCCAGCAGCTTAGGGAACAGGGACAATCAGCCCCAGCATTTT.